Presented here are 22 T cell receptor beta chains from one specimen sequenced in a study of PD-L1 blockade in urothelial cancer. Time point denoted: pretreatment peripheral blood. Assay used: immunoSEQ multiplex PCR; TCRdb lists only in-frame clones, some missing. The data show more than 85,000 clones, around 86% seen once. The specimen comprised PBMCs, sampled around atezolizumab (anti-PD-L1) treatment. Receptors were obtained from a man in his fifties or sixties with urothelial cancer.

This clone was observed a single time. DNA for the CDR3: TGTGCCAGCAGTGACATGAGGAGGGGCCAAAATCAGCCCCAGCATTTT. Translation: CASSDMRRGQNQPQHF. The J gene is TRBJ1-5, the V gene TRBV2, with D possibly being TRBD1 (5 bases). Germline CDR1 SNHLY, CDR2 FYNNEI. The CDR3 extends over 16 amino acids. Trimming pared 3 bases from V and 4 bases from J, leaving 16 bases between.

The CDR3 is CASSIGGAGGLQFF. The CDR3 nucleotides are TGTGCCAGTAGTATAGGAGGGGCGGGAGGGCTCCAGTTCTTC. The V and J genes are TRBV19 and TRBJ2-1; 9 bases fit TRBD2. Germline loops: CDR1 LNHDA, CDR2 SQIVND (reference sequence). The CDR3 totals 14 residues. The J segment lost 13 bases and the V segment lost 1 base, leaving 8 bases of the junction unmatched. Filled out from reference TRBV19 and TRBJ2-1, the complete variable domain reads DGGITQSPKYLFRKEGQNVTLSCEQNLNHDAMYWYRQDPGQGLRLIYYSQIVNDFQKGDIAEGYSVSREKKESFPLTVTSAQKNPTAFYLCASSIGGAGGLQFFGPGTRLTVL.

The rearrangement uses TRBV19 and TRBJ1-3; D perhaps matches TRBD1 (6 bases). V dropped 10 bases and J dropped 0 bases, with 13 bases sitting between them. Germline CDR1 is LNHDA and CDR2 is SQIVND (reference sequence). This CDR3 is 14 amino acids long. This CDR3 is CATMDSLSGNTIYF. CDR3 bases: TGTGCCACCATGGACAGCCTCTCTGGAAACACCATATATTTT.

This sequence joins TRBV21-1 and TRBJ2-4; the table's D call of TRBD2 was not tested on the DNA. TRBV21-1 is reported as a pseudogene. This CDR3 has 19 amino acids. This chain's CDR3 is CASSQGVLAGGEAKNIQYF. DNA of the CDR3: TGTGCCAGCAGCCAGGGGGTCCTAGCGGGAGGGGAGGCCAAAAACATTCAGTACTTC.

This sequence joins TRBV28 and TRBJ2-3; D gene uncertain. Deletions cut 6 bases from V and 5 bases from J, with 12 bases between. In germline, CDR1 is MDHEN, CDR2 SYDVKM. The CDR3 has 13 residues. CDR3 nucleotides: TGTGCCAGCAGCCTCGGAGCCGGAGATACGCAGTATTTT. Translation gives CASSLGAGDTQYF.

V and J are TRBV27 and TRBJ2-6, with a weak D call TRBD1 (5 bases). Per the germline V gene, CDR1 is MNHEY and CDR2 is SMNVEV (reference sequence). The CDR3 is 16 amino acids. V shed 6 bases and J shed 2 bases, with 14 bases lying between them. This CDR3 reads CASRITGVAGANVLTF. DNA for the CDR3: TGTGCCAGCAGAATCACAGGAGTGGCTGGGGCCAACGTCCTGACTTTC.

The chain is built from TRBV4-1 and TRBJ2-3; D ambiguous. The germline V and J ends were trimmed by 2 bases and 0 bases, with 9 bases remaining between them. The germline V gene encodes CDR1 MGHRA and CDR2 YSYEKL. This CDR3 has 15 amino acids. The CDR3 loop reads CASSQTADSTDTQYF. The CDR3, as DNA: TGCGCCAGCAGCCAAACAGCTGATAGCACAGATACGCAGTATTTT.

This rearrangement joins TRBV5-1 to TRBJ2-7; D possibly corresponds to TRBD2 (5 bases). CDR3 length: 14 amino acids. Trimming left V 5 bases short and J 3 bases short, with 15 bases between. In germline, CDR1 is SGHRS, CDR2 YFSETQ. Written as DNA, the CDR3 is TGCGCCAGCAGTAAGGACTCCCTCTACTACGAGCAGTACTTC. Translating gives CASSKDSLYYEQYF.

The V and J genes are TRBV29-1 and TRBJ1-3; possibly TRBD1 for D (5 bases). This CDR3 is built from 14 residues. CDR1 and CDR2 from the germline V gene are SQVTM and ANQGSEA. V lost 7 bases to trimming and J lost 2 bases, with 15 bases between them. This CDR3 is CSALQGRAGNTIYF. Written as DNA, the CDR3 is TGCAGCGCCCTTCAGGGAAGAGCTGGAAACACCATATATTTT.

This chain joins TRBV11-3 and TRBJ2-3; D possibly corresponds to TRBD2 (6 bases). V lost 8 bases to trimming and J lost 5 bases, with 11 bases between them. CDR1 SGHNT and CDR2 YENEEA come from the germline V gene. The CDR3 consists of 12 residues. CDR3 protein: CASRESGDTQYF. CDR3 DNA sequence: TGTGCCAGCCGGGAGTCCGGAGATACGCAGTATTTT.

This rearrangement joins TRBV27 to TRBJ2-7; 9 nucleotides line up with TRBD1. The ends lost 6 bases at V and 4 bases at J; junction bases unmatched: 7. CDR3 length equals 14 residues. Per germline, CDR1 MNHEY and CDR2 SMNVEV (reference sequence). CDR3 sequence: CASSRDRDAYEQYF. CDR3 bases: TGTGCCAGCAGCCGGGACAGGGATGCGTACGAGCAGTACTTC.

The gene calls are TRBV6-1 and TRBJ2-7; TRBD1 is a possible D gene (5 bases). Germline V lookup: CDR1 MNHNS, CDR2 SASEGT. V was trimmed by 4 bases and J by 0 bases, leaving 16 bases between them. The CDR3 is made up of 16 amino acids. The DNA for the CDR3 is TGTGCCAGCAGTGCCCTGGACACGCACCCCTCCTACGAGCAGTACTTC. Its protein is CASSALDTHPSYEQYF.

V is TRBV9 and J is TRBJ1-2; 9 bases are a match to TRBD1. Germline V gene lookup returns CDR1 SGDLS and CDR2 YYNGEE. The V gene end was trimmed by 4 bases and the J gene end by 3 bases; junction bases not matched to a gene: 10. The CDR3 has 16 residues. This chain's CDR3 is CASSSNPQGAHYGYTF. In DNA, the CDR3 is TGTGCCAGCAGCTCGAACCCACAGGGGGCTCACTATGGCTACACCTTC.

The CDR3 sequence is CASSQVITGTGANVLTF. CDR3 bases: TGCGCCAGCAGCCAAGTTATTACAGGAACTGGGGCCAACGTCCTGACTTTC. The chain recombines TRBV4-3 with TRBJ2-6, with a weak D call TRBD1 (5 bases). CDR1 and CDR2 (germline): LGHNA, YSLEER. V was pared by 1 base and J by 2 bases, with 12 bases between. The CDR3 is 17 residues long.

The rearrangement uses TRBV18 and TRBJ2-3, with D tentatively TRBD1 (6 bases). The germline CDR1 and CDR2 sequences are KGHSH and LQKENI. The CDR3 has 16 amino acids. The V and J ends lost 3 bases and 0 bases respectively, with 13 bases between them. CDR3 in DNA: TGTGCCAGCTCACCTCTGGGACAAGGTAGCACAGATACGCAGTATTTT. Its protein is CASSPLGQGSTDTQYF.

The rearrangement uses TRBV27 and TRBJ1-6; 7 bases match TRBD1. Trimming cost V 5 bases and J 14 bases; bases outside gene matches: 15. The germline V gene has CDR1 MNHEY and CDR2 SMNVEV (reference sequence). This CDR3 has 15 residues. The CDR3 reads CASSPYRGQGEALHF. The CDR3 DNA reads TGTGCCAGCAGTCCCTACAGGGGCCAGGGGGAGGCCCTCCACTTT.

This rearrangement joins TRBV6-1 to TRBJ2-1; 8 bases are a match to TRBD2. The CDR3 totals 15 residues. From germline, CDR1 is MNHNS and CDR2 SASEGT. The V segment lost 8 bases and the J segment 7 bases; nucleotides outside the gene matches: 13. CDR3 nucleotides: TGTGCCAGCCTTGCGGGAGGCCCCCCTGAGAATGAGCAGTTCTTC. Its protein product is CASLAGGPPENEQFF.

This clone occurred once. J is TRBJ1-2 and V is TRBV28; tentatively, D is TRBD1 (6 bases). V was cut by 6 bases and J by 2 bases, with 10 bases left in between. Looked up from germline, CDR1 is MDHEN and CDR2 is SYDVKM. The CDR3 loop spans 13 amino acids. This CDR3 is CASRSTGNYGYTF. For the CDR3, the DNA is TGTGCCAGCAGATCTACAGGGAACTATGGCTACACCTTC.

The chain couples TRBV27 to TRBJ2-7; D might be TRBD2 (6 bases). The germline CDR1 and CDR2 sequences are MNHEY and SMNVEV (reference sequence). V dropped 8 bases and J dropped 3 bases, with 17 bases sitting between them. This CDR3 has 14 residues. The CDR3 DNA reads TGTGCCAGCTATGGGAGCGGGCCGTACTACGAGCAGTACTTC. This codes for CASYGSGPYYEQYF.

This clone was detected once. The rearrangement links TRBV7-8 to TRBJ1-3; D unclear. The CDR3 consists of 15 residues. V was cut by 2 bases and J by 3 bases, with 11 bases left in between. Looked up from germline, CDR1 is SGHVS and CDR2 is FQNEAQ. The CDR3: CASSLTSVGGNTIYF. CDR3 bases: TGTGCCAGCAGCTTAACGTCCGTCGGTGGAAACACCATATATTTT.

J is TRBJ2-1 and V is TRBV7-2, with a tentative D call TRBD1 (6 bases). The CDR3 loop spans 14 amino acids. With 3 bases removed from V and 5 bases from J, the gap between germline ends came to 11 bases. The V gene's germline CDR1 is SGHTA and CDR2 FQGNSA. CDR3 nucleotides: TGTGCCAGCAGCTTTTCCGGGACAAACAATGAGCAGTTCTTC. Translated: CASSFSGTNNEQFF.

The J gene is TRBJ2-5, the V gene TRBV7-2; TRBD1 is a possible D gene (7 bases). CDR3 length equals 15 residues. The germline gives CDR1 SGHTA, CDR2 FQGNSA. Deletions cut 3 bases from V and 5 bases from J, with 16 bases between. CDR3 sequence: CASSFQGGYGETQYF. The CDR3 region has the DNA TGTGCCAGCAGCTTCCAGGGGGGCTATGGGGAGACCCAGTACTTC.